This T cell receptor beta chain came from a study of cytomegalovirus exposure and HLA in healthy donors (TCRdb year 2017). With regard to the full study: An earlier analysis of several hundred of the donors reported more than 250 Gb of sequence data and some 120 million unique TCR beta sequences from roughly 200 million T cells. An early release covering roughly 580 HLA-typed donors comprised approximately 290 gigabases of sequencing data and 65 million to 100 million unique TCR sequences. Of the roughly 400 genotyped donors, about 80% fell in the genetic ancestry cluster associated with self-reported Caucasian donors. The study was designed to test whether signatures of past pathogen exposure could be identified by cataloging public T cell receptors. Using immunosequencing, the study profiled T cell repertoires from some 670 subjects and related those repertoires to cytomegalovirus serostatus. Besides the first cohort of roughly 660 subjects, a separate validation cohort made up of over 95 different subjects was used. High-throughput TCR immunosequencing, statistical association of individual TCRs with disease status, and machine learning were combined to predict cytomegalovirus infection status. To study patterns of TCR occurrence, a later analysis re-analyzed previously published TCR beta repertoires from more than 550 donors and added high-resolution HLA genotyping. The later analysis used no new phenotypic data to find candidate immune exposures, relying instead on TCR beta sequences and their occurrence across donors. An earlier analysis of some 500 of the donors applied high-throughput TCR beta sequencing to assess whether each TCR beta V gene segment acted as functional or pseudogenic. Donor age, sex, ethnicity and CMV serostatus were collected together with the repertoire data. A later genetic analysis took genome-wide SNP genotypes for about 55% of the 666 donors and used that subset as a discovery cohort. All discovery cohort repertoires had been generated using a single sequencing platform. HLA typing included class I and class II loci at four-digit resolution. Typing coverage varied by locus: roughly 620-640 donors for A, B, C, DRB1 and DQB1; around 560 for DQA1; over 600 for DPA1; some 470 for DPB1. About 5 DR-DQ haplotypes were handled as single units for association and clustering, since linkage in the cohort was strong. Among 350 to 400 genotyped donors of the cohort, an average of 235,054 unique TCR beta nucleotide sequences were sequenced per donor, roughly 20% of them non-productive. Points the paper makes about the study in general: A group of highly shared sequence variants was considered likely to be a technical artifact of the sequencing pipeline. In a later genetic analysis, fewer N-insertions in productive TCRs were reported among donors in an Asian-associated ancestry cluster than the roughly 670-donor mean. The authors suggested that the approach could potentially be extended to other disease states and immunological phenotypes. According to a later analysis, most CMV-associated TCR beta chains appeared to be HLA-restricted, and the HLA associations seemed to be driven largely by CMV exposure. Some IMGT-functional V segments, including TRBV6-2 and TRBV6-3, could not be distinguished by the 87-base-pair reads and were therefore excluded. Linkage disequilibrium might explain the correlated functional status among segregating V segments, but an unknown experimental factor could not be excluded. In both the original and validation cohorts, the classifier was reported to diagnose cytomegalovirus status with high specificity and sensitivity. In a later analysis, some 18,000 TCR beta sequences were associated with specific HLA alleles at a false discovery rate of 0.05. When HLA alleles, especially DR and DQ, strongly co-occurred, attributing TCR associations to individual alleles was difficult. A few of the identified cytomegalovirus-associated TCR beta chains were confirmed in vitro to be specific for cytomegalovirus antigens. While some public TCRs were present in many individuals, most TCR sequences turned up only very rarely across donors. Because HLA typing was unavailable for some donors at each locus, only the typed subset was used in association tests. In an earlier analysis of 587 of the donors, most TCR beta V segments were observed in productive rearrangements about 87% or about 30% of the time, broadly matching IMGT annotations. In a later analysis, several top co-occurrence clusters were reported to appear linked to parvovirus B19, influenza, CMV and Epstein-Barr virus. A further reported finding was that TCR beta sequences accurately predicted the HLA-A and HLA-B alleles for most subjects in the first cohort. The presence/absence analyses assumed that sequencing depth was roughly uniform across donors, and that assumption may not be true. Immune exposure information for the cohort was limited to CMV serostatus. A total of 164 TCR beta chains were listed by the study as associated with cytomegalovirus. V-gene and J-gene trimming of TCR beta chains was associated with a missense DCLRE1C variant in a later genetic analysis, and the association was replicated in an independent cohort. The cohort was sequenced for TCR beta chains only, and without alpha or paired-chain data the features that could be detected were limited. A later analysis found that HLA-associated TCR beta chains were more clonally expanded and had lower generation probabilities than equally common non-associated chains. In a later analysis, TCR association rates were found to vary across HLA loci, with the most associated TCRs seen for DRB1 alleles and the fewest for HLA-C alleles. Approximately 18 rarely observed V segments, including chromosome 9 orphons, were excluded from the earlier analysis of a few hundred of the donors because counts were too low.

Libraries were constructed by the immunoSEQ multiplex PCR assay. A mixture of 60 forward primers for TCR Vbeta segments and 13 reverse primers for TCR Jbeta segments was used in the multiplex PCR. A multiplex PCR assay on genomic DNA amplified the CDR3 region of rearranged TCR beta genes. Amplified TCR beta libraries were sequenced as 87-base-pair reads on the Illumina HiSeq System. Per the authors' processing: A later analysis tallied 75 million to 95 million unique TCR beta chains across the 700 or so repertoires, and about 10 million of those chains were shared by two or more donors. Raw reads were error-corrected and collapsed into unique sequences with a nearest-neighbor algorithm that merged closely related sequences to remove PCR and sequencing errors. CDR3 sequences were aligned to IMGT reference sequences to assign V, D and J gene segments. For a sequence to be retained, a match of at least six nucleotides was required to both a V gene segment and a J gene segment. Rearrangements were classified as productive when the CDR3 lacked stop codons and remained in frame with V and J, and all other rearrangements were classified as non-productive. CDR3 was defined according to IMGT convention as the region running from the second conserved V-encoded cysteine to the conserved J-encoded phenylalanine. In an earlier analysis of some 550 of the donors, sequences lacking an unambiguous match to a single V gene segment were excluded. An earlier analysis of a few hundred of the donors called V segments functional above 56.7% productive rearrangements and segregating when the between-donor standard deviation exceeded 5%. A statistical classification framework was built to diagnose cytomegalovirus status from the catalog of TCR beta chain sequences. In a later analysis, V and J genes were assigned by comparing TCR nucleotide sequences against IMGT/GENE-DB human TR gene sequences. In a later analysis, CDR3 sequences and most-parsimonious VDJ recombination scenarios were assigned using the TCRdist pipeline. In a later analysis, each TCR beta chain was defined by its CDR3 amino acid sequence together with its V-gene family, and reads without a unique V-gene family were excluded. To address suspected cross-contamination and a sequencing artifact, a later analysis removed around 600 highly shared, low-generation-probability nucleotide sequences. For each public chain, a later analysis derived a clonal expansion index from normalized ranks of inferred template counts within each repertoire. In a later analysis, generation probabilities were computed using a VDJ recombination model fitted to out-of-frame rearrangements, and the results were checked against IGoR. Hypergeometric tests were used in a later analysis to score TCR-TCR, TCR-HLA and TCR-CMV co-occurrence, with a repertoire-size bias correction applied to the TCR pairs. A later analysis estimated false discovery rates by permuting HLA or CMV assignments 20 times. In a later analysis, co-occurring TCRs were grouped with DBSCAN, and TCRdist sequence similarity was added when clustering was performed within HLA-allele-positive subsets. For co-occurrence clustering, repertoires with fewer than 30,000 or more than 120,000 public chains were excluded, along with 5 or 6 repertoires with anomalous nucleotide sharing. As stored in TCRdb, this immuneACCESS dataset retains in-frame rearrangements with V and J assigned. A fraction of the clones does not appear; measured against another copy, unresolved V genes explain less than half of the discrepancy, and the remainder lacks a known reason. That table is the source of V, J and clone size, and D and trimming were worked out from the DNA. The sample profile shows approximately 96,000 clones; 74% of them were found once. The ten largest clones represent less than 2% of the sample.

In total, fewer than 750 healthy bone marrow donors made up the cohort. At the time of sampling, all cohort members were nominally healthy, though unrecorded immune exposures were likely present. The donor tested CMV seronegative, placing the donor among the roughly 350 seronegative members of the cohort. Every donor gave a peripheral blood sample, and the peripheral blood mononuclear cells from that sample were used for TCR beta sequencing. Genomic DNA was extracted from the blood cell samples with the Qiagen DNeasy Blood Extraction Kit. Details on this clone: Its cognate antigen has yet to be identified. Per-base qualities were not stored, and no clone one base away is much larger.

The V end loses 5 bases and the J end loses 5 bases, and a stretch of 12 bases separates them. The germline V gene encodes CDR1 MNHEY and CDR2 SMNVEV (reference sequence). Taken from cysteine to phenylalanine, the CDR3 has 14 residues. Only the CDR3 portion is preserved as DNA: 42 bases, with reading frame beginning at the first base. The specimen sequenced was PBMCs. The clonotype was recovered from a male donor in good health and CMV-seronegative. This chain joins TRBV27 to TRBJ2-2; the D gene is perhaps TRBD1, on 6 matching bases. The CDR3 protein is CASSAYRETGELFF. The DNA is TGTGCCAGCAGTGCCTACAGGGAAACCGGGGAGCTGTTTTTT.